The source of this TCR beta chain is a study of blood T cell repertoires in COVID-19. Study-wide background: The United States, Italy and Spain were the sources of the acute and convalescent COVID-19 samples. T cells, B-cell-depleted T cells, or PBMCs supplied cDNA or gDNA.

Sequencing used immunoSEQ multiplex PCR; TCRdb keeps in-frame clones, though not all of them. This sample carries some 250,000 clones, less than 85% of them seen once, and the ten largest clones take around 2.9%. Germline V gene sequence: CDR1 MNHEY, CDR2 SMNVEV (reference sequence). This CDR3 contains 15 residues. The J segment lost 3 bases and the V segment lost 6 bases, leaving 7 bases of the junction unmatched. The chain has TRBV27 and TRBJ1-4, with TRBD1 matching 7 bases. Sequenced: peripheral blood. The receptor's source is a woman aged 18-30 years with acute or convalescent COVID-19. CDR3 loop: CASRLRGAANEKLFF. The CDR3 nucleotides read TGTGCCAGCAGACTCAGGGGGGCAGCTAATGAAAAACTGTTTTTT.